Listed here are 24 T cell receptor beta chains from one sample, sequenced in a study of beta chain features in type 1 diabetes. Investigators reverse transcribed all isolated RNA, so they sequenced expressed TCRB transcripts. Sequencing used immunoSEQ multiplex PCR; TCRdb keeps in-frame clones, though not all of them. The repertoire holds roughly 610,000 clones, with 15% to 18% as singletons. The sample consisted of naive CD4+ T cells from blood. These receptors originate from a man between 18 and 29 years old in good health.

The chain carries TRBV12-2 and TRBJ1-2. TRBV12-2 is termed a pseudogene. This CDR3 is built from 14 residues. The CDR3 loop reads CASRSPSRNYGYTF. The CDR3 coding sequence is TGTGCAAGTCGCTCCCCAAGTAGAAACTATGGCTACACCTTC.

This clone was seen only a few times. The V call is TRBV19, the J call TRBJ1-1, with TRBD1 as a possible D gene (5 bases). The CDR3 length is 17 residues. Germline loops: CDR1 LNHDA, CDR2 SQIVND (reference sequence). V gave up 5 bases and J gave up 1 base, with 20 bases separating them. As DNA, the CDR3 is TGTGCCAGTAGTCAGCGCCTCCGACAGACCGCGAACACTGAAGCTTTCTTT. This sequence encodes CASSQRLRQTANTEAFF.

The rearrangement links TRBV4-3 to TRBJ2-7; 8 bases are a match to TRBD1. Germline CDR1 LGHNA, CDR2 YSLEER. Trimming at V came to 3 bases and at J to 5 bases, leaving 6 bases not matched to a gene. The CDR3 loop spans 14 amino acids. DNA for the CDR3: TGCGCCAGCAGCCAGGACAGGGAGCGACACGAGCAGTACTTC. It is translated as CASSQDRERHEQYF.

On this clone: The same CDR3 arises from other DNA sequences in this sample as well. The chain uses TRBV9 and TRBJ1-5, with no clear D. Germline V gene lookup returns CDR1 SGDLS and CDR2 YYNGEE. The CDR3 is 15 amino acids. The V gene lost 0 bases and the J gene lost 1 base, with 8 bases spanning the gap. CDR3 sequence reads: CASSVGGVSNQPQHF. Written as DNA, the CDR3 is TGTGCCAGCAGCGTAGGTGGGGTCAGCAATCAGCCCCAGCATTTT.

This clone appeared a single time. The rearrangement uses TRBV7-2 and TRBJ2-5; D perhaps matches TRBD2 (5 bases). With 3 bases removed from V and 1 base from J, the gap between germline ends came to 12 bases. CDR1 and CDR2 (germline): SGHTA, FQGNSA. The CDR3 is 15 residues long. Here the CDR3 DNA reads TGTGCCAGCAGCTTGGGGTTAGCGATCCAAGAGACCCAGTACTTC. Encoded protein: CASSLGLAIQETQYF.

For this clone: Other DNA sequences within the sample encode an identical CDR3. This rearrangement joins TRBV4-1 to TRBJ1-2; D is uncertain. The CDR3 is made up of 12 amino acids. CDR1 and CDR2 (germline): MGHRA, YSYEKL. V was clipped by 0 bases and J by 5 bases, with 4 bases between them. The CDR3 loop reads CASSQEGYGYTF. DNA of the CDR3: TGCGCCAGCAGCCAAGAGGGATATGGCTACACCTTC.

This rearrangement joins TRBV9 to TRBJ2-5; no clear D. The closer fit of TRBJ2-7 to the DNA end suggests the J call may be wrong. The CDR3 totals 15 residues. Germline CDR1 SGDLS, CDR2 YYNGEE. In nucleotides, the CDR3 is TGTGCCAGCAGCGTAGCTACGGGCAACTCCTACGAGCAGTACTTC. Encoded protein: CASSVATGNSYEQYF.

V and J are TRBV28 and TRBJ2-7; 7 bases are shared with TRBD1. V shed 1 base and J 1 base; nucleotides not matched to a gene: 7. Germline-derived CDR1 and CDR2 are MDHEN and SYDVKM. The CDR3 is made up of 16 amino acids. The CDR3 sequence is CASSLFKPGQSYEQYF. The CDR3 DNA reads TGTGCCAGCAGTTTATTCAAACCGGGACAGTCCTACGAGCAGTACTTC.

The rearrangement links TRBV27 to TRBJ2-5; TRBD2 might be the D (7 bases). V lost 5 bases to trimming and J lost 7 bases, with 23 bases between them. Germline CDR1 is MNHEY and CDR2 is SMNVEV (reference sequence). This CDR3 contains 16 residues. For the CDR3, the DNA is TGTGCCAGCAGTCCTCGGACCCCCGGGGGAGGGGGGACCCAGTACTTC. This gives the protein CASSPRTPGGGGTQYF.

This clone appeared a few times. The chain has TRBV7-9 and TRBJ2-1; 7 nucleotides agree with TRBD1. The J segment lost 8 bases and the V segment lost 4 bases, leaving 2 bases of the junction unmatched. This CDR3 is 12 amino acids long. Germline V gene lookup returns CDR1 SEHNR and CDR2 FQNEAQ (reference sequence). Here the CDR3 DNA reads TGTGCCAGCAGCTCCCAGGGGGATGAGCAGTTCTTC. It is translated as CASSSQGDEQFF.

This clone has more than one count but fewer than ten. CDR3 region: CASATGGERGEQFF. DNA for the CDR3: TGTGCCAGCGCAACAGGGGGCGAAAGGGGTGAGCAGTTCTTC. The chain combines TRBV6-5 with TRBJ2-1; 9 bases are shared with TRBD1. The CDR3 spans 14 residues. V lost 8 bases, J lost 9 bases, and 11 bases stayed unmatched. In germline, CDR1 is MNHEY, CDR2 SVGAGI.

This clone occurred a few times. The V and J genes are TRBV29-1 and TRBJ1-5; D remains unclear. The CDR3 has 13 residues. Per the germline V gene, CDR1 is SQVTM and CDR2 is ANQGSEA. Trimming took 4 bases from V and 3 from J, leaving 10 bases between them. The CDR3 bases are TGCAGCGTTGTCTCCCAGAACAATCAGCCCCAGCATTTT. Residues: CSVVSQNNQPQHF.

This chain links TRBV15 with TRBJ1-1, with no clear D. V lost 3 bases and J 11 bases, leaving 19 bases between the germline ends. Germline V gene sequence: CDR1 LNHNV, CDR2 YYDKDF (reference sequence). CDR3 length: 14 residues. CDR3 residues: CATSSASRPVGAFF. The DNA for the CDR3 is TGTGCCACCAGCAGTGCCTCGAGGCCGGTTGGGGCTTTCTTT.

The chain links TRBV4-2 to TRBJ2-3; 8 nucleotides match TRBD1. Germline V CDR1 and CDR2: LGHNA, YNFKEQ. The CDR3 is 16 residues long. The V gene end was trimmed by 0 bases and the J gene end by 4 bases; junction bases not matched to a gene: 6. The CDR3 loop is CASSQDRGQASDTQYF. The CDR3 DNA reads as TGTGCCAGCAGCCAAGATAGGGGACAGGCTTCAGATACGCAGTATTTT.

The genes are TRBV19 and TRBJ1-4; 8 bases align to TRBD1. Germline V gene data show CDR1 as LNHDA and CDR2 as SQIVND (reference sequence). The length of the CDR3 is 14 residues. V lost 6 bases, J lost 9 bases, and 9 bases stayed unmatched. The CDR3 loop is CASSYRDRKQKLFF. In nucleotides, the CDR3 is TGTGCCAGTAGCTACCGGGACAGGAAACAAAAACTGTTTTTT.

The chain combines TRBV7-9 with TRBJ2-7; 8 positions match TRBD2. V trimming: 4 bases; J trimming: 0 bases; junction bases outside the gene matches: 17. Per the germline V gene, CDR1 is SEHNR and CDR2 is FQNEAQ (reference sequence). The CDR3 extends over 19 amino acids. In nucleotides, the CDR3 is TGTGCCAGCAGCTCAACACCCACGGGAGCGGGAGCTCGCTCCTACGAGCAGTACTTC. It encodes CASSSTPTGAGARSYEQYF.

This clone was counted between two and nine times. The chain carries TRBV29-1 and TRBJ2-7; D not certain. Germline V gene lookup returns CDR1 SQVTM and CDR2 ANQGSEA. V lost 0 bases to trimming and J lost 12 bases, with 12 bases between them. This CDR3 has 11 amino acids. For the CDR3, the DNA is TGCAGCGTTGAAGATCACGGGTATAGGTACTTC. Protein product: CSVEDHGYRYF.

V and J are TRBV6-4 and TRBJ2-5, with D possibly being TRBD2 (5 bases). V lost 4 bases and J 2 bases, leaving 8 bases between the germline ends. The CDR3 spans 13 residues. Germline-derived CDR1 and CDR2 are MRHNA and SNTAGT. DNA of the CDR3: TGTGCCAGCAGTGCGACGGGGCAAGAGACCCAGTACTTC. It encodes CASSATGQETQYF.

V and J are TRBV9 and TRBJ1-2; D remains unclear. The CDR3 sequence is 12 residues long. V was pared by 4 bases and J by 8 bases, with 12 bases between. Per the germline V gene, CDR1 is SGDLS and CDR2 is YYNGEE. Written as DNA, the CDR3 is TGTGCCAGCAGCTTCGACCTGGGAGGCTACACCTTC. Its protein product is CASSFDLGGYTF.

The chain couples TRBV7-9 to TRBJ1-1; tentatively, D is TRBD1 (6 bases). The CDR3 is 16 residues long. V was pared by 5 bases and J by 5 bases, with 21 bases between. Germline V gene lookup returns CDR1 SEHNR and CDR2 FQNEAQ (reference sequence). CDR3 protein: CASSGGGSRKGTEAFF. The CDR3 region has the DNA TGTGCCAGCAGCGGAGGGGGTAGTCGGAAGGGGACTGAAGCTTTCTTT.

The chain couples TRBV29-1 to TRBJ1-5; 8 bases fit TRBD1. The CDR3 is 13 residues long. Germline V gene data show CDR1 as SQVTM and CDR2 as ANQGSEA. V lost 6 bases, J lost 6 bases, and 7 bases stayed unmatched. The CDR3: CSVSQGAGQPQHF. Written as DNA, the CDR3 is TGCAGCGTGTCCCAGGGGGCAGGTCAGCCCCAGCATTTT.

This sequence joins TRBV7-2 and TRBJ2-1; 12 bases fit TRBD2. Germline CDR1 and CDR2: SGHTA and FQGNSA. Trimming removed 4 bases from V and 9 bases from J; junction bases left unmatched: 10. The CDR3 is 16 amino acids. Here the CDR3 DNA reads TGTGCCAGCAGCTCCCGGACTAGCGGGGCTCGTTTTGAGCAGTTCTTC. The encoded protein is CASSSRTSGARFEQFF. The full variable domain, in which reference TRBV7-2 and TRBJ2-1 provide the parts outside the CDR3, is GAGVSQSPSNKVTEKGKDVELRCDPISGHTALYWYRQSLGQGLEFLIYFQGNSAPDKSGLPSDRFSAERTGGSVSTLTIQRTQQEDSAVYLCASSSRTSGARFEQFFGPGTRLTVL.

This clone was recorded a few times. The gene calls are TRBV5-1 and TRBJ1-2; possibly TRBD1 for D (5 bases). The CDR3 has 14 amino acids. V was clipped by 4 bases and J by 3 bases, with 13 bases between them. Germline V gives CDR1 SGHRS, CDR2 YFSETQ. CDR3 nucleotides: TGCGCCAGCAGCCAAACAGGCGATTACTATGGCTACACCTTC. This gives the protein CASSQTGDYYGYTF.

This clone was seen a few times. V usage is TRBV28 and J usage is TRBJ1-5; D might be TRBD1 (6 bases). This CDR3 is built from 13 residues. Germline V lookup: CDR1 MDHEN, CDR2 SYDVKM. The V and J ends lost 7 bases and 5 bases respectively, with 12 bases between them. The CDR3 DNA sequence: TGTGCCAGCACCGCCAGGGGAGATCAGCCCCAGCATTTT. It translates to CASTARGDQPQHF.